The rows below give T cell receptor beta chains drawn from one sample of a study of blood T cell repertoires in COVID-19. Repertoires were generated with immunoSEQ multiplex PCR, while TCRdb's copy carries only in-frame clones and drops some. This table holds 200,000 or so clones, around 85% found once. Sequencing was carried out using peripheral blood. Source of these receptors: a person between 65 and 80 years old with COVID-19, enrolled during active disease. Each CDR3 is given with its conserved first and last residue. The D gene is left open where the match is weak. Clone sizes are given selectively: once, few, many, or a class where the clone is expanded.

j_call: TRBJ2-5; clone_size: -; d_call: TRBD1; cdr3_length: 16; v_call: TRBV4-2; cdr3_aa: CASSLAGTGSQETQYF; cdr3_nt: TGTGCCAGCAGCTTAGCCGGGACAGGTAGTCAAGAGACCCAGTACTTC
j_call: TRBJ2-2; clone_size: -; d_call: -; cdr3_length: 15; v_call: TRBV18; cdr3_aa: CASSPTGPGTGELFF; cdr3_nt: TGTGCCAGCTCACCAACAGGTCCCGGAACCGGGGAGCTGTTTTTT
j_call: TRBJ2-2; clone_size: -; d_call: -; cdr3_length: 16; v_call: TRBV9; cdr3_aa: CASSGSAGQYTGELFF; cdr3_nt: TGTGCCAGCAGCGGGTCAGCGGGTCAATATACCGGGGAGCTGTTTTTT
j_call: TRBJ2-2; clone_size: -; d_call: TRBD1; cdr3_length: 16; v_call: TRBV5-6; cdr3_aa: CASSYVDRVDGGELFF; cdr3_nt: TGTGCCAGCAGCTACGTCGACAGGGTTGACGGCGGGGAGCTGTTTTTT
j_call: TRBJ2-3; clone_size: -; d_call: -; cdr3_length: 17; v_call: TRBV5-6; cdr3_aa: CASSAPTLRGLLDTQYF; cdr3_nt: TGTGCCAGCAGCGCTCCCACTTTGCGGGGGCTACTAGATACGCAGTATTTT
j_call: TRBJ2-3; clone_size: -; d_call: TRBD2; cdr3_length: 16; v_call: TRBV4-2; cdr3_aa: CASSLGLAASTDTQYF; cdr3_nt: TGTGCCAGCAGCCTTGGACTAGCTGCTAGCACAGATACGCAGTATTTT
j_call: TRBJ2-1; clone_size: -; d_call: TRBD2; cdr3_length: 17; v_call: TRBV23-1; cdr3_aa: CASSQEWSGSSHNEQFF; cdr3_nt: TGCGCCAGCAGTCAGGAGTGGAGCGGGAGTTCTCACAATGAGCAGTTCTTC
j_call: TRBJ2-7; clone_size: few; d_call: TRBD2; cdr3_length: 16; v_call: TRBV5-1; cdr3_aa: CASSPSSLAGDYEQYF; cdr3_nt: TGCGCCAGCAGCCCGTCGTCACTAGCGGGGGACTACGAGCAGTACTTC
j_call: TRBJ2-7; clone_size: -; d_call: -; cdr3_length: 13; v_call: TRBV4-3; cdr3_aa: CASSRLQGNEQYF; cdr3_nt: TGCGCCAGCAGCCGGCTTCAGGGAAACGAGCAGTACTTC
j_call: TRBJ1-5; clone_size: -; d_call: TRBD1; cdr3_length: 15; v_call: TRBV6-5; cdr3_aa: CASSQYGQGIQPQHF; cdr3_nt: TGTGCCAGCAGTCAGTATGGACAGGGAATTCAGCCCCAGCATTTT
j_call: TRBJ1-1; clone_size: -; d_call: -; cdr3_length: 16; v_call: TRBV5-1; cdr3_aa: CASSKGEGRMLSEAFF; cdr3_nt: TGCGCCAGCAGCAAAGGGGAGGGTCGGATGCTGAGCGAAGCTTTCTTT
j_call: TRBJ2-5; clone_size: -; d_call: -; cdr3_length: 15; v_call: TRBV15; cdr3_aa: CATSRDPRYQETQYF; cdr3_nt: TGTGCCACCAGCAGAGATCCTAGGTACCAAGAGACCCAGTACTTC
j_call: TRBJ1-5; clone_size: -; d_call: -; cdr3_length: 15; v_call: TRBV2; cdr3_aa: CASSEARSSNQPQHF; cdr3_nt: TGTGCCAGCAGTGAAGCGAGGAGTAGCAATCAGCCCCAGCATTTT
j_call: TRBJ1-6; clone_size: -; d_call: -; cdr3_length: 19; v_call: TRBV27; cdr3_aa: CASRSLKETGPFYNSPLHF; cdr3_nt: TGTGCCAGCCGCTCGTTGAAGGAGACAGGCCCCTTTTATAATTCACCCCTCCACTTT
j_call: TRBJ1-2; clone_size: -; d_call: -; cdr3_length: 13; v_call: TRBV27; cdr3_aa: CASSPRQGNGYTF; cdr3_nt: TGTGCCAGCAGCCCGCGGCAGGGTAATGGCTACACCTTC
j_call: TRBJ1-1; clone_size: -; d_call: -; cdr3_length: 16; v_call: TRBV28; cdr3_aa: CASSLVPSIPGLGAFF; cdr3_nt: TGTGCCAGCAGTTTAGTGCCCTCTATACCAGGGCTGGGAGCTTTCTTT
j_call: TRBJ2-1; clone_size: once; d_call: TRBD2; cdr3_length: 16; v_call: TRBV9; cdr3_aa: CASSLAGGPWYNEQFF; cdr3_nt: TGTGCCAGCAGCCTAGCGGGAGGGCCTTGGTACAATGAGCAGTTCTTC
j_call: TRBJ2-1; clone_size: -; d_call: TRBD2; cdr3_length: 18; v_call: TRBV5-1; cdr3_aa: CASSLDAQTAGGPGEQFF; cdr3_nt: TGCGCCAGCAGCTTGGACGCCCAAACAGCGGGAGGGCCCGGGGAGCAGTTCTTC
j_call: TRBJ2-5; clone_size: -; d_call: -; cdr3_length: 16; v_call: TRBV10-3; cdr3_aa: CATGANDGRGRQTQYF; cdr3_nt: TGTGCCACCGGAGCCAACGACGGAAGGGGAAGACAGACCCAGTACTTC
j_call: TRBJ1-6; clone_size: once; d_call: -; cdr3_length: 12; v_call: TRBV5-4; cdr3_aa: CASSYANSPLHF; cdr3_nt: TGTGCCAGCAGCTACGCGAATTCACCCCTCCACTTT
j_call: TRBJ1-5; clone_size: few; d_call: TRBD1; cdr3_length: 17; v_call: TRBV19; cdr3_aa: CASSIASTGVWNQPQHF; cdr3_nt: TGTGCCAGTAGTATAGCTTCGACAGGGGTTTGGAATCAGCCCCAGCATTTT
j_call: TRBJ1-3; clone_size: -; d_call: -; cdr3_length: 15; v_call: TRBV7-6; cdr3_aa: CASSHDIGSGNTIYF; cdr3_nt: TGTGCCAGCAGCCACGACATCGGCTCTGGAAACACCATATATTTT
j_call: TRBJ2-4; clone_size: -; d_call: TRBD2; cdr3_length: 17; v_call: TRBV28; cdr3_aa: CASSKLAGGGAKNIQYF; cdr3_nt: TGTGCCAGCAGCAAACTAGCGGGAGGTGGGGCCAAAAACATTCAGTACTTC
j_call: TRBJ1-4; clone_size: -; d_call: -; cdr3_length: 13; v_call: TRBV27; cdr3_aa: CASSGRRGGKLFF; cdr3_nt: TGTGCCAGCAGCGGACGAAGGGGTGGAAAACTGTTTTTT
j_call: TRBJ1-5; clone_size: -; d_call: -; cdr3_length: 14; v_call: TRBV28; cdr3_aa: CASSLEGNDLPQHF; cdr3_nt: TGTGCCAGCAGTTTGGAGGGAAACGATCTCCCCCAGCATTTT
j_call: TRBJ2-7; clone_size: -; d_call: TRBD1; cdr3_length: 17; v_call: TRBV5-6; cdr3_aa: CASSLVGQGVSSYEQYF; cdr3_nt: TGTGCCAGCAGCTTGGTCGGACAGGGGGTGAGTTCCTACGAGCAGTACTTC
j_call: TRBJ1-2; clone_size: -; d_call: -; cdr3_length: 15; v_call: TRBV19; cdr3_aa: CASRPGHRDKTGYTF; cdr3_nt: TGTGCCAGTAGGCCAGGGCACAGGGATAAAACTGGCTACACCTTC
j_call: TRBJ2-5; clone_size: -; d_call: TRBD2; cdr3_length: 16; v_call: TRBV30; cdr3_aa: CASLKTSGRGKETQYF; cdr3_nt: TGTGCCTCCTTAAAGACTAGCGGGAGGGGGAAAGAGACCCAGTACTTC
j_call: TRBJ2-4; clone_size: -; d_call: TRBD2; cdr3_length: 17; v_call: TRBV19; cdr3_aa: CASSSRGALLTKNIQYF; cdr3_nt: TGTGCCAGTAGTTCGCGGGGGGCCCTCTTAACCAAAAACATTCAGTACTTC